The 20 T cell receptor beta chains reported below all come from one sample, sequenced in a study of blood T cell repertoires in COVID-19. Sequenced by immunoSEQ multiplex PCR; TCRdb stores in-frame clones only, minus some. The repertoire includes 190,000 or so clones, around 90% of them detected once, and less than 3% sits in the top ten. The sample taken for sequencing was peripheral blood. The receptors shown here come from a man aged 35-49 years with active or convalescent COVID-19.

This clone was detected only a few times. V is TRBV6-5 and J is TRBJ1-2, with 7 bases matching TRBD1. V dropped 0 bases and J dropped 4; count of bases not matched to a gene: 2. CDR1 is MNHEY and CDR2 is SVGAGI in the germline V gene. This CDR3 comprises 14 residues. The CDR3 protein is CASSYSGQIYGYTF. CDR3 in DNA: TGTGCCAGCAGTTACTCGGGACAGATCTATGGCTACACCTTC.

The chain carries TRBV18 and TRBJ1-3; TRBD1 aligns across 9 bases. CDR1 is KGHSH, CDR2 LQKENI, per germline. Losses at the gene ends were 3 bases for V and 2 bases for J; bases not matched to a gene: 5. The CDR3 sequence is 16 residues long. The CDR3 sequence is CASSPTGTGPGNTIYF. The CDR3, as DNA: TGTGCCAGCTCACCGACCGGGACAGGGCCTGGAAACACCATATATTTT.

The V call is TRBV4-1, the J call TRBJ2-5; 7 positions match TRBD2. V trimming: 2 bases; J trimming: 1 base; junction bases outside the gene matches: 7. The CDR3 spans 16 residues. CDR1 and CDR2 (germline): MGHRA, YSYEKL. The CDR3 DNA reads TGCGCCAGCAGCCAAAATTTTAGGACTAGCCAAGAGACCCAGTACTTC. Encoded protein: CASSQNFRTSQETQYF.

This clone has only a few counts. This chain links TRBV6-1 with TRBJ1-3; no definite D call. The CDR3 totals 14 residues. V lost 2 bases and J lost 0, with 5 bases in between. Germline CDR1 and CDR2: MNHNS and SASEGT. CDR3 loop: CASSERDSGNTIYF. CDR3 coding DNA: TGTGCCAGCAGTGAACGAGACTCTGGAAACACCATATATTTT.

The chain carries TRBV21-1 and TRBJ2-1; the DNA was not compared with TRBD1, the D call given in the table. TRBV21-1 is an annotated pseudogene. The CDR3 runs 13 residues. CDR3 nucleotides: TGTGCCAGCAGCAGGGACACTTTAAGTGAGCAGTTCTTC. This translates into CASSRDTLSEQFF.

The chain has TRBV6-5 and TRBJ2-7; possibly TRBD2 for D (5 bases). Trimming took off 3 bases at V and 5 bases at J, with 14 bases between the two ends. There are 14 residues in the CDR3. CDR1 MNHEY and CDR2 SVGAGI come from the germline V gene. For the CDR3, the DNA is TGTGCCAGCAGTTATGTTAGCGAAACGAACGAGCAGTACTTC. Its translation is CASSYVSETNEQYF.

This clone was counted between two and nine times. Different DNA sequences within this sample yield the same CDR3. This rearrangement joins TRBV2 to TRBJ1-3, with TRBD1 identical over 7 bases. Trimming removed 9 bases from V and 0 bases from J; junction bases left unmatched: 5. The CDR3 is made up of 14 amino acids. Germline CDR1 SNHLY, CDR2 FYNNEI. CDR3 bases: TGTGCCAGGTCAACAGGGGACTCTGGAAACACCATATATTTT. Encoded protein: CARSTGDSGNTIYF. Full variable domain (missing parts from reference TRBV2 and TRBJ1-3): EPEVTQTPSHQVTQMGQEVILRCVPISNHLYFYWYRQILGQKVEFLVSFYNNEISEKSEIFDDQFSVERPDGSNFTLKIRSTKLEDSAMYFCARSTGDSGNTIYFGEGSWLTVV.

The chain uses TRBV4-2 and TRBJ1-2; possible D gene TRBD1, 6 bases. Trimming removed 3 bases at V and 8 bases at J, with 16 bases between. The germline gives CDR1 LGHNA, CDR2 YNFKEQ. The CDR3 loop spans 14 amino acids. The CDR3 spells CASSQDDTGLGYTF. The CDR3 nucleotides read TGTGCCAGCAGCCAGGATGATACAGGGCTGGGCTACACCTTC.

This chain joins TRBV12-5 and TRBJ1-1; D might be TRBD1 (6 bases). The CDR3 extends over 15 amino acids. Germline-derived CDR1 and CDR2 are LGHNT and FRNRAP. V lost 5 bases and J lost 0, with 13 bases in between. CDR3 DNA sequence: TGTGCTAGTGGTCCCCCCCAGGGGTTGAACACTGAAGCTTTCTTT. Protein sequence: CASGPPQGLNTEAFF.

The chain has TRBV4-2 and TRBJ2-1; 9 nucleotides line up with TRBD1. Per the germline V gene, CDR1 is LGHNA and CDR2 is YNFKEQ. V dropped 0 bases and J dropped 12; count of bases not matched to a gene: 12. CDR3 length: 16 amino acids. CDR3 coding DNA: TGTGCCAGCAGCCAAGATGAGGGACAGGGCACATTGGGGCAGTTCTTC. Its translation is CASSQDEGQGTLGQFF.

The gene calls are TRBV24-1 and TRBJ2-7; D might be TRBD2 (6 bases). V lost 4 bases to trimming and J lost 0 bases, with 15 bases between them. The length of the CDR3 is 16 residues. CDR1 KGHDR and CDR2 SFDVKD come from the germline V gene. The CDR3 coding sequence is TGTGCCACCAGTGACCCCCGGGACGGGAGCTCCTACGAGCAGTACTTC. Protein: CATSDPRDGSSYEQYF.

V gene TRBV30 combines with J gene TRBJ2-4; TRBD1 might be the D (5 bases). This CDR3 has 14 amino acids. V lost 3 bases and J 0 bases, leaving 9 bases between the germline ends. CDR1 and CDR2 from the germline V gene are GTSNPN and SVGIG (reference sequence). Here the CDR3 reads CAWSVGVAKNIQYF. CDR3 nucleotide sequence: TGTGCCTGGAGCGTAGGGGTAGCCAAAAACATTCAGTACTTC.

The chain combines TRBV6-2 or TRBV6-3 with TRBJ2-3; TRBD2 agrees at 13 bases. Germline CDR1 and CDR2: MNHEY and SVGEGT. V shed 5 bases, J shed 2 bases, and the junction held 13 bases outside the gene matches. The CDR3 extends over 19 amino acids. The CDR3, as DNA: TGTGCCAGCAGTCACGGACTAGCGGGGGCCCCCAGGGTCACAGATACGCAGTATTTT. Amino acids: CASSHGLAGAPRVTDTQYF.

The V call is TRBV15, the J call TRBJ1-6; the D is unclear. Trimming took 5 bases from V and 9 from J, leaving 11 bases between them. The CDR3 totals 13 residues. Germline-derived CDR1 and CDR2 are LNHNV and YYDKDF (reference sequence). In DNA form, the CDR3 reads TGTGCCACCAGCTTAGAAGGCGGTTCACCCCTCCACTTT. Residues: CATSLEGGSPLHF. Variable domain in full (rest from reference TRBV15 and TRBJ1-6): DAMVIQNPRYQVTQFGKPVTLSCSQTLNHNVMYWYQQKSSQAPKLLFHYYDKDFNNEADTPDNFQSRRPNTSFCFLDIRSPGLGDTAMYLCATSLEGGSPLHFGNGTRLTVT.

This sequence joins TRBV6-2 or TRBV6-3 and TRBJ2-7, with a possible D match to TRBD1 (6 bases). Per the germline V gene, CDR1 is MNHEY and CDR2 is SVGEGT. The CDR3 has 17 residues. Between the trimmed V and J ends, which lost 2 bases and 2 bases, there was a span of 19 bases. CDR3 DNA sequence: TGTGCCAGCAGTTACAGCTGGGGTGACAGGTACACCTACGAGCAGTACTTC. The encoded protein is CASSYSWGDRYTYEQYF.

This chain connects TRBV30 to TRBJ1-2, with D maybe TRBD1 (5 bases). CDR1 is GTSNPN and CDR2 is SVGIG in the germline V gene (reference sequence). The CDR3 is 14 residues long. The ends were cut back, 4 bases at V and 0 bases at J, with 12 bases in the middle. CDR3 sequence (DNA): TGTGCCTGGACCACAGGAGTAACTAACTATGGCTACACCTTC. It specifies CAWTTGVTNYGYTF.

CDR3 nucleotides: TGTGCCAGTAGTTACAGGGGATTAGACAATCAGCCCCAGCATTTT. It is translated as CASSYRGLDNQPQHF. The genes are TRBV19 and TRBJ1-5, with 7 bases lining up with TRBD1. Germline V gene data show CDR1 as LNHDA and CDR2 as SQIVND (reference sequence). CDR3 size: 15 residues. V lost 5 bases and J lost 3; bases outside the gene matches: 7.

The chain joins TRBV7-8 to TRBJ1-1; D possibly corresponds to TRBD1 (5 bases). The V gene lost 3 bases and the J gene lost 3 bases, with 14 bases spanning the gap. This CDR3 comprises 15 residues. The germline CDR1 and CDR2 sequences are SGHVS and FQNEAQ. The CDR3 region is CASSLEGNWYTEAFF. The CDR3 region has the DNA TGTGCCAGCAGCTTGGAGGGGAATTGGTACACTGAAGCTTTCTTT.

This chain links TRBV18 with TRBJ2-5, with a tentative D call TRBD1 (6 bases). Trimming shortened V by 6 bases and J by 2 bases, and 13 bases separated the two germline ends. CDR1 is KGHSH, CDR2 LQKENI, per germline. The CDR3 spans 14 residues. CDR3 nucleotides: TGTGCCAGCTCGCTCGGACAGATACAAGAGACCCAGTACTTC. Translating gives CASSLGQIQETQYF.

V usage is TRBV29-1 and J usage is TRBJ1-1; D is unresolved. V was clipped by 6 bases and J by 10 bases, with 18 bases between them. This CDR3 contains 12 residues. The germline CDR1 and CDR2 sequences are SQVTM and ANQGSEA. The CDR3 sequence: CSVHQPTVGAFF. CDR3 coding DNA: TGCAGCGTACACCAGCCGACTGTAGGAGCTTTCTTT.